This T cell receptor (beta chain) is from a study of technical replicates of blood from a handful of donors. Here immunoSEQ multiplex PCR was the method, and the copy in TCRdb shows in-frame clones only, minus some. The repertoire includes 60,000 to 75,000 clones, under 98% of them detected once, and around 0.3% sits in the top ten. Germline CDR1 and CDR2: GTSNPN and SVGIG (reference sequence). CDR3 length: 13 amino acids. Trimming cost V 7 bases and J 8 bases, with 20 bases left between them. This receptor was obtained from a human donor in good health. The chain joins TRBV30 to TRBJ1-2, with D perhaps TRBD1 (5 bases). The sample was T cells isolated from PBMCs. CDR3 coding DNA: TGTGCCTTGGAAATCTCAGGGAAGCGCGGCTACACCTTC. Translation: CALEISGKRGYTF.